The rows below give T cell receptor beta chains drawn from one sample of a study of blood T cell repertoires in COVID-19. The repertoire was sequenced with immunoSEQ multiplex PCR; TCRdb's copy has only in-frame clones and lacks some. Of about 76,000 clones listed, around nine tenths are singletons. The sequenced sample consisted of peripheral blood. The origin of the receptors is a human donor in a cohort sampled during active COVID-19. CDR3s include the opening cysteine and the closing phenylalanine or tryptophan. The D gene is left open where the match is weak. Clone size is given for some rows only: seen once, a few or many times, or a class if the clone is expanded.

D gene: -; V gene: TRBV19; J gene: TRBJ2-1; clone size: once; CDR3 protein: CASSIVFTVSYNEQFF; CDR3 DNA: TGTGCCAGTAGTATAGTGTTCACAGTGAGTTACAATGAGCAGTTCTTC
D gene: TRBD2; V gene: TRBV19; J gene: TRBJ2-3; clone size: -; CDR3 protein: CASSIPSGGTDTQYF; CDR3 DNA: TGTGCCAGTAGTATACCGTCGGGGGGGACAGATACGCAGTATTTT
D gene: TRBD1; V gene: TRBV24-1; J gene: TRBJ2-3; clone size: -; CDR3 protein: CATSDNDRGSTDTQYF; CDR3 DNA: TGTGCCACCAGTGACAACGACAGGGGAAGCACAGATACGCAGTATTTT
D gene: -; V gene: TRBV21-1; J gene: TRBJ2-4; clone size: -; CDR3 protein: CASSQGARGNIQYF; CDR3 DNA: TGTGCCAGCAGCCAGGGGGCCCGTGGAAACATTCAGTACTTC
D gene: -; V gene: TRBV24-1; J gene: TRBJ1-2; clone size: -; CDR3 protein: CATSDSGGGYGYTF; CDR3 DNA: TGTGCCACCAGTGATTCGGGGGGGGGATATGGCTACACCTTC
D gene: -; V gene: TRBV25-1; J gene: TRBJ1-1; clone size: once; CDR3 protein: CASSDLGENTEAFF; CDR3 DNA: TGTGCCAGCAGTGACCTAGGAGAGAACACTGAAGCTTTCTTT
D gene: -; V gene: TRBV19; J gene: TRBJ1-5; clone size: -; CDR3 protein: CASSRTDPRPQHF; CDR3 DNA: TGTGCCAGTAGTAGGACAGATCCTCGGCCCCAGCATTTT
D gene: TRBD2; V gene: TRBV9; J gene: TRBJ2-5; clone size: -; CDR3 protein: CASSVSGLAQETQYF; CDR3 DNA: TGTGCCAGCAGCGTCTCCGGACTAGCTCAAGAGACCCAGTACTTC
D gene: TRBD2; V gene: TRBV29-1; J gene: TRBJ2-7; clone size: -; CDR3 protein: CSVASGSYEQYF; CDR3 DNA: TGCAGCGTTGCTAGCGGGAGCTACGAGCAGTACTTC
D gene: -; V gene: TRBV7-8; J gene: TRBJ1-5; clone size: -; CDR3 protein: CASSLDRGQPQHF; CDR3 DNA: TGTGCCAGCAGCCTGGACAGAGGGCAGCCCCAGCATTTT
D gene: TRBD2; V gene: TRBV11-2; J gene: TRBJ2-3; clone size: -; CDR3 protein: CASSPRVAGVTDTQYF; CDR3 DNA: TGTGCCAGCAGCCCGAGGGTGGCGGGAGTTACAGATACGCAGTATTTT